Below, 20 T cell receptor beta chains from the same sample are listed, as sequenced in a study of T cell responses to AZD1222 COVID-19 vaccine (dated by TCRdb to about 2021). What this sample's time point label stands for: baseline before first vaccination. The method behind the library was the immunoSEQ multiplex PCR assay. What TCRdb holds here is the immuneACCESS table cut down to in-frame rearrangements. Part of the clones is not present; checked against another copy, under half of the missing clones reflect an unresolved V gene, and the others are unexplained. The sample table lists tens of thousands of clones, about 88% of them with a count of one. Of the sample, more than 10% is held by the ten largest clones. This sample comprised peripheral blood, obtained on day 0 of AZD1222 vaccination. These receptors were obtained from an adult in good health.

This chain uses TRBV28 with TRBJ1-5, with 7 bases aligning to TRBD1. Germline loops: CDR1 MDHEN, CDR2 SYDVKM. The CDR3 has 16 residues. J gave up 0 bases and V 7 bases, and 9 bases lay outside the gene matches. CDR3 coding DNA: TGTGCCAGCATTCTAGGAGGGACAGCTAGCAATCAGCCCCAGCATTTT. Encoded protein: CASILGGTASNQPQHF. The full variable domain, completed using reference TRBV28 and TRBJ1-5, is DVKVTQSSRYLVKRTGEKVFLECVQDMDHENMFWYRQDPGLGLRLIYFSYDVKMKEKGDIPEGYSVSREKKERFSLILESASTNQTSMYLCASILGGTASNQPQHFGDGTRLSIL.

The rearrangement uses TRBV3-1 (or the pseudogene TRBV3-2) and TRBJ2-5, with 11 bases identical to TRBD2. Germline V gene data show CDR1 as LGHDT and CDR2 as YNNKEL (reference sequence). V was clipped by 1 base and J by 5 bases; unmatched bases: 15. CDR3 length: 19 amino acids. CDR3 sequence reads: CASSQVILLAGGSRETQYF. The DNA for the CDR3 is TGTGCCAGCAGCCAAGTTATTTTGCTAGCGGGGGGTTCGCGGGAGACCCAGTACTTC.

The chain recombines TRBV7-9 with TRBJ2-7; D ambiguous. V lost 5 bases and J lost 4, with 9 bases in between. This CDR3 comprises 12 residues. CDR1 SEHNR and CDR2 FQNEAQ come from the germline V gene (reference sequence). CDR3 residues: CASSQTGYEQYF. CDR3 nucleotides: TGTGCCAGCAGCCAGACCGGGTACGAGCAGTACTTC.

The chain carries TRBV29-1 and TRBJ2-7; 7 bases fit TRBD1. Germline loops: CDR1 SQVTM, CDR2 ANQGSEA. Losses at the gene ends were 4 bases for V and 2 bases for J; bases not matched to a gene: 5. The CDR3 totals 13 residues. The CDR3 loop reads CSVGPGTAYEQYF. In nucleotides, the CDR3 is TGCAGCGTTGGCCCCGGGACAGCCTACGAGCAGTACTTC.

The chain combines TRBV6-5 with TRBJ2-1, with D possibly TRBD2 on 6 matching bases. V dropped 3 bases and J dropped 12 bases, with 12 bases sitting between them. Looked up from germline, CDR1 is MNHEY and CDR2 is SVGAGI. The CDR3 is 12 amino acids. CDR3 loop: CASSYGGGRQFF. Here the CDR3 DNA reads TGTGCCAGCAGTTATGGCGGAGGGAGGCAGTTCTTC.

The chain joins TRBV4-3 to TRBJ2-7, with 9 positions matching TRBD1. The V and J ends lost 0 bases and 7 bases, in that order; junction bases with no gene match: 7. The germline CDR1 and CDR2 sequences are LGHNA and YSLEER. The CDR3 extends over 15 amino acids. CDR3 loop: CASSQEASGQGEQYF. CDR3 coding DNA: TGCGCCAGCAGCCAAGAGGCTAGCGGACAGGGGGAGCAGTACTTC.

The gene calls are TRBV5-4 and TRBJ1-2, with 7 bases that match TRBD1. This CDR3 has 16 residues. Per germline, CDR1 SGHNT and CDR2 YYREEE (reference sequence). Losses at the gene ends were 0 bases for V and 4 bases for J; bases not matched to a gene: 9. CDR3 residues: CASSLGQGNNLYGYTF. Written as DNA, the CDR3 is TGTGCCAGCAGCTTGGGACAGGGAAATAACCTCTATGGCTACACCTTC.

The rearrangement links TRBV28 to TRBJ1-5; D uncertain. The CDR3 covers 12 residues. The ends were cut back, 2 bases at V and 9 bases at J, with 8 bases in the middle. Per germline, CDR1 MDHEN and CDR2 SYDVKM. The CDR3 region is CASSLPRGPQHF. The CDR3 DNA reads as TGTGCCAGCAGTTTACCGCGGGGGCCCCAGCATTTT.

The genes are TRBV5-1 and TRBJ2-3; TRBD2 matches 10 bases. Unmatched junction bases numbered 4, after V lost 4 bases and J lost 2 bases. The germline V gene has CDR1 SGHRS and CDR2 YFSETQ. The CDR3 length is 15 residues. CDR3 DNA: TGCGCCAGCAGCATTAGCGGGGGGATCACAGATACGCAGTATTTT. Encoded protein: CASSISGGITDTQYF.

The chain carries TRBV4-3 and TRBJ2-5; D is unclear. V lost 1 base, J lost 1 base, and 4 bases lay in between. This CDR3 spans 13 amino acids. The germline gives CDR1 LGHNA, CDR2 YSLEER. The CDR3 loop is CASSQVIQETQYF. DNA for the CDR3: TGCGCCAGCAGCCAAGTGATCCAAGAGACCCAGTACTTC.

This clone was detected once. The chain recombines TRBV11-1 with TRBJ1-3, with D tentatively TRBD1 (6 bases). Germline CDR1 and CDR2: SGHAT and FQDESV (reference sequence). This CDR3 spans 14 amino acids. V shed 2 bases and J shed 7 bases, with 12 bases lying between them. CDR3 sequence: CASSLTTGRNTIYF. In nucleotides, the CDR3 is TGTGCCAGCAGCTTAACAACAGGGAGGAACACCATATATTTT. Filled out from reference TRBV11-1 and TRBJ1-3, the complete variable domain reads EAEVAQSPRYKITEKSQAVAFWCDPISGHATLYWYRQILGQGPELLVQFQDESVVDDSQLPKDRFSAERLKGVDSTLKIQPAELGDSAMYLCASSLTTGRNTIYFGEGSWLTVV.

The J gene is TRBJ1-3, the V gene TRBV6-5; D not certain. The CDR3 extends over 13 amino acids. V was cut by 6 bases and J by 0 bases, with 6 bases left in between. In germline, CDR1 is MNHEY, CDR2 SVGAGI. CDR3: CASRPPSGNTIYF. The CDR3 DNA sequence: TGTGCCAGCAGGCCCCCCTCTGGAAACACCATATATTTT.

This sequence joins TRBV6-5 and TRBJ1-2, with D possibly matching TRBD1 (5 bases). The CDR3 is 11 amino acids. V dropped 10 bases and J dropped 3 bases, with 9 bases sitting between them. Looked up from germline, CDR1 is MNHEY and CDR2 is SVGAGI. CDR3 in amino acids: CATGRDYGYTF. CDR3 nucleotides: TGTGCCACTGGCAGGGACTATGGCTACACCTTC.

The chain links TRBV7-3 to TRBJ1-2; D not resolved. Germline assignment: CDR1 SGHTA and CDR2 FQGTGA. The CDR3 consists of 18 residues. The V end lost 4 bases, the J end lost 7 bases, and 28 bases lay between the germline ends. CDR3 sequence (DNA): TGTGCCAGCAGCTCAGTCCCCAATTTGACACCTACTCCTCTTGGCTACACCTTC. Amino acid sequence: CASSSVPNLTPTPLGYTF.

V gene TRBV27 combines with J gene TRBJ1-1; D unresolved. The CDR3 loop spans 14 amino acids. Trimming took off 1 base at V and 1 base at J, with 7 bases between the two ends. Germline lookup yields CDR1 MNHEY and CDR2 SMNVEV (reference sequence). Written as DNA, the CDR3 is TGTGCCAGCAGTTTATGGCTGGGGAACACTGAAGCTTTCTTT. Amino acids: CASSLWLGNTEAFF.

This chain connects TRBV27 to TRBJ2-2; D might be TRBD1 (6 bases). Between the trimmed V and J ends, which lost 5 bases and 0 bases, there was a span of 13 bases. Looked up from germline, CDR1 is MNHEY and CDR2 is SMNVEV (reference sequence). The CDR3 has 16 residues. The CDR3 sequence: CASSLLGATNTGELFF. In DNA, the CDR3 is TGTGCCAGCAGTCTACTGGGGGCGACGAACACCGGGGAGCTGTTTTTT.

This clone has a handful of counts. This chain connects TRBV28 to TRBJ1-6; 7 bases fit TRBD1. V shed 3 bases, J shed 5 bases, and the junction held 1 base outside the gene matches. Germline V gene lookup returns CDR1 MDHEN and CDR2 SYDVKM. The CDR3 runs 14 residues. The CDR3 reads CASSLGTDNSPLHF. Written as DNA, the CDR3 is TGTGCCAGCAGTTTGGGGACAGATAATTCACCCCTCCACTTT.

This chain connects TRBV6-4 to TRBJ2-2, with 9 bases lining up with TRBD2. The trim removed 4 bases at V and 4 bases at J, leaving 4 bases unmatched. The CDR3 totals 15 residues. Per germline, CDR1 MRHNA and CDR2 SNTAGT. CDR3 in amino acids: CASSALAGSTGELFF. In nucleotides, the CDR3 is TGTGCCAGCAGTGCTCTAGCGGGGTCCACCGGGGAGCTGTTTTTT.

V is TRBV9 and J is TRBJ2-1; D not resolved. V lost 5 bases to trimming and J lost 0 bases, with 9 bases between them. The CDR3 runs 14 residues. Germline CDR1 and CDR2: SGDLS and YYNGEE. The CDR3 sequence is CASRAFSSYNEQFF. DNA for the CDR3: TGTGCCAGCAGGGCCTTCAGCTCCTACAATGAGCAGTTCTTC.

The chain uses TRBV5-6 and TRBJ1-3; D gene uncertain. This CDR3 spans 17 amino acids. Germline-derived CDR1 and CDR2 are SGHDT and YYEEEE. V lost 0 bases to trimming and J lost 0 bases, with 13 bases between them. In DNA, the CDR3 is TGTGCCAGCAGCTTGGTGTTGGCGGGAACCTCTGGAAACACCATATATTTT. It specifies CASSLVLAGTSGNTIYF. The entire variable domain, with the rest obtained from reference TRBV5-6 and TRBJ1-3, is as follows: DAGVTQSPTHLIKTRGQQVTLRCSPKSGHDTVSWYQQALGQGPQFIFQYYEEEERQRGNFPDRFSGHQFPNYSSELNVNALLLGDSALYLCASSLVLAGTSGNTIYFGEGSWLTVV.